This T cell receptor (beta chain) was retrieved from a study of control samples from healthy donors and cancer patients. CDR3 length: 12 amino acids. The V and J ends lost 3 bases and 8 bases respectively, with 9 bases between them. The repertoire was sequenced with immunoSEQ multiplex PCR; TCRdb's copy has only in-frame clones and lacks some. The sample records tens of thousands of clones, 88% being singletons. A single count supports this clone. J is TRBJ2-3 and V is TRBV12-3 or TRBV12-4; D unclear. The clonotype originates from a woman in her 70s in good health. The specimen sequenced was blood. CDR3 protein: CASSLDPVTQYF. Here the CDR3 DNA reads TGTGCCAGCAGTTTGGATCCGGTTACGCAGTATTTT.